This entry features one T cell receptor beta chain sequence. This clonotype was seen repeatedly, ten times or more. This clone's antigen is unknown. Base qualities are not at hand, and no much larger clone is one base apart. This record comes from a study of T cells in Graves' hyperthyroidism and ophthalmopathy (dated by TCRdb to the late 2010s). Describing the broader study: Peripheral blood samples were taken at the time of initial diagnosis, prior to any treatment. To identify TCR V-J signatures that set the groups apart, the researchers used a discovery cohort of approximately 98 patients, made up of 43 with Graves' ophthalmopathy and 57 with stable Graves' hyperthyroidism. Prospective prediction of ophthalmopathy was tested in an independent validation cohort consisting of some 19 hyperthyroidism patients and 15 to 17 patients who later progressed to ophthalmopathy. The 95 to 100 discovery patients were randomly divided into training and test sets at a 7:3 ratio. In addition, the study compared T-cell repertoires in thyroid tissue and in blood from roughly six Graves' hyperthyroidism patients. Following sampling, methimazole starting at 30 mg daily was given to hyperthyroidism patients, and high-dose intravenous methylprednisolone was given to ophthalmopathy patients. The paper reports TCR Vbeta CDR3 sequencing of 130 to 150 peripheral blood samples: approximately 41 ophthalmopathy, roughly 80 hyperthyroidism and around 17 progressor patients. The investigation overall reported the following: Blood samples also contained most of the expanded thyroid clonotypes (frequency above 0.001), which suggests that blood repertoires may reflect thyroid immune responses. No statistical method was used to fix the sample size in advance, and group allocation was not hidden from the investigators. In validation, the model predicted progression to ophthalmopathy a median of roughly 6.1 months before onset, with about 70% sensitivity and about 72% specificity. In cross-validation, a model built on a 13 V-J signature told ophthalmopathy apart from stable hyperthyroidism with 85% to 90% sensitivity and about 81% specificity, and in testing the same model reached 80%/75%.

The CDR3 measures 15 amino acids from cysteine to phenylalanine. The only DNA kept is the CDR3, 45 bases in frame from the first base. From a lookup of the germline V gene, CDR1 and CDR2 are MNHEY and SVGEGT. Deletion took 0 bases off V and 1 base off J, with a span of 9 bases between the germline ends. The TCR beta CDR3 regions were amplified from the RNA transcripts. The TCR CDR3 was subjected to a first round of RT-PCR using the HTBI primer set and the Qiagen OneStep RT-PCR kit. Libraries were constructed in a second round of multiplex PCR, after which size selection and purification were performed. The libraries were sequenced on an Illumina HiSeq2000 using paired-end 100 bp reads. The published analysis was carried out like this. SOAPnuke was used to process the raw data, throwing out any read that contained adapters or uncalled bases, had a mean Phred below 15, or lacked an exact constant-primer or identifier match. High-quality paired reads were merged with COPE v1.2.5, and unique nucleotide sequences were defined as clonotypes. MiTCR v1.1 was used to align clonotypes to the IMGT TRBV, TRBD and TRBJ reference segments. Analysis was restricted to V-J combinations with a frequency above 0.0001, which covered roughly 99% of repertoires. The TCS score was defined as the ratio of F50 (clonal expansion) to E x V (chaos), calculated using BLOSUM62-based TCRdist between CDR3 peptides within each V-J. Welch's t-statistics and random forest reduced 450 to 600 V-J features to 10 to 15, which were used in a naive Bayes classifier (R e1071). Thyroid-blood repertoire similarity was quantified with the Morisita-Horn index. Clones were called with MiXCR by TCRdb after fastp trimmed the public reads at Q25, and only in-frame beta chains were retained. Under each unique CDR3 protein, matching rows form one entry showing the most common genes and DNA. TCRdb, not the authors, supplied the V and J calls. This sample gives 600,000 to 700,000 distinct CDR3 sequences in total; roughly 14% of them show up just once. Together, the top ten hold about 3.9% of the sample.

Ophthalmopathy patients had moderately to severely active disease, Clinical Activity Score of at least 3, NOSPECS grade of at least 4, and duration under 3 months. The study excluded patients with uncontrolled infections, other autoimmune diseases, pregnancy or lactation. Diagnoses were based on clinical symptoms, serum thyroxine and TRAb, thyroid ultrasound and orbital computed tomography. PBMCs were separated from roughly 9.3 ml of fresh peripheral blood using Ficoll-Paque density gradient centrifugation. Total RNA was extracted using Trizol reagent, and RNA quality was assessed on an Agilent 2100 Bioanalyzer.

The receptor's source is a woman aged 40-49 years with Graves' ophthalmopathy. The sequence links TRBV6-2 or TRBV6-3 to TRBJ1-1; the D gene cannot be named for sure. The sample taken for sequencing was blood. CDR3 reads: CASSYSGPQNTEAFF. The DNA reads as follows: TGTGCCAGCAGTTACTCCGGGCCTCAGAACACTGAAGCTTTCTTT.